Listed below are T cell receptor beta chains from one sample, sequenced in a study of identical twins. Each CDR3 protein is one row after TCRdb ran MiXCR on the 5' RACE reads. The data hold 450,000 or so distinct CDR3 sequences, with roughly 24% observed a single time. These sequences were also reported in another study, on T cells expressing NK-cell markers.

The source material was CD4+ T cells sorted from blood. The source is a woman aged 18-29 years in good health. The CDR3 runs from the conserved cysteine through the conserved F or W. D genes are given only for firm matches. Clone size appears in some rows only: once, few, many, or a class for an expanded clone.

v_call	j_call	clone_size	d_call	cdr3_nt	cdr3_aa
TRBV20-1	TRBJ2-7	many	.	TGCAGTGCTACGGTAGGGCCTGGATACGAGCAGTACTTC	CSATVGPGYEQYF
TRBV10-3	TRBJ2-6	few	.	TGTGCCATCAGTGGTTCCGGGGCCGATTTTGCCAACGTCCTGACTTTC	CAISGSGADFANVLTF
TRBV9	TRBJ1-2	.	.	TGTGCCAGCAGCGCAGCCCCGGGGGGCTACACCTTC	CASSAAPGGYTF
TRBV6-1	TRBJ2-1	.	TRBD2	TGTGCCAGCACCCAAGATCTTCGGGGGGTCCAGGAGCAGTTCTTC	CASTQDLRGVQEQFF
TRBV6-5	TRBJ2-7	few	.	TGTGCCAGCAGACTCGGGACGGGGAGCTTCGAGCAGTACTTC	CASRLGTGSFEQYF
TRBV9	TRBJ1-2	few	TRBD1	TGTGCCAGCAGCGTAGGGGGACAGCCAGAATATGGCTACACCTTC	CASSVGGQPEYGYTF
TRBV12-3/TRBV12-4	TRBJ2-1	few	.	TGTGCCAGCAGTTTAGCTAGAGAGCAGTTCTTC	CASSLAREQFF
TRBV12-3/TRBV12-4	TRBJ1-2	.	.	TGTGCCAGCAGCTTCAGCGCGGGGGCCAGAATCCGGCGTGGCTACACCTTC	CASSFSAGARIRRGYTF
TRBV27	TRBJ1-5	.	TRBD1	TGTGCCAGCAGTCCGCCGGGACAGAAAATACCCCAGCATTTT	CASSPPGQKIPQHF
TRBV5-7	TRBJ1-2	.	.	TGTGCCAGCAGGTTGTTTCCCAACGGGGACTATGGCTACACCTTC	CASRLFPNGDYGYTF
TRBV10-3	TRBJ1-2	few	TRBD1	TGTGCCATCACCGGTCCCCTGACAGGGTTGGGCTATGGCTACACCTTC	CAITGPLTGLGYGYTF
TRBV7-2	TRBJ2-5	few	.	TGTGCCAGCAGCCCCCGGGCGGGAGAGACCCAGTACTTC	CASSPRAGETQYF
TRBV29-1	TRBJ2-2	few	TRBD1	TGCAGCGTTACAGGGGGCCAGAACACCGGGGAGCTGTTTTTT	CSVTGGQNTGELFF
TRBV6-5	TRBJ2-7	few	TRBD2	TGTGCCAGCAGTTTCACTAGCGGGAGTCCCTACGAGCAGTACTTC	CASSFTSGSPYEQYF
TRBV20-1	TRBJ1-6	.	TRBD1	TGCAGTGCTAGGGGGGACAGTAATTCACCCCTCCACTTT	CSARGDSNSPLHF
TRBV4-2	TRBJ2-7	few	TRBD2	TGTGCCAGCAGCCGGGGGACTAGCGTATCCTACGAGCAGTACTTC	CASSRGTSVSYEQYF
TRBV15	TRBJ2-1	.	TRBD2	TGTGCCACCAGCAGAGGGGGACTAGCGGGAGACAATGAGCAGTTCTTC	CATSRGGLAGDNEQFF
TRBV6-1	TRBJ2-2	.	.	TGTGCCAGCACTGCAAACGGGGCGGTAACCGGGGAGCTGTTTTTT	CASTANGAVTGELFF
TRBV27	TRBJ2-5	few	TRBD1	TGTGCCAGCAGTTCGGGCGGTTCGACAGGGGCAGAGACCCAGTACTTC	CASSSGGSTGAETQYF
TRBV15	TRBJ2-1	.	.	TGTGCCACCAGCAGAGAACCTAGCACCAATGAGCAGTTCTTC	CATSREPSTNEQFF
TRBV12-3/TRBV12-4	TRBJ1-4	many	TRBD1	TGTGCCAGCAGTCTCGGGACAGGGAGAGAAAAACTGTTTTTT	CASSLGTGREKLFF
TRBV7-2	TRBJ2-1	.	.	TGTGCCAGCAGCTCGGCCCACCCCTACAATGAGCAGTTCTTC	CASSSAHPYNEQFF
TRBV20-1	TRBJ2-5	.	.	TGCAGTGCCGCTACAGAAGAGACCCAGTACTTC	CSAATEETQYF
TRBV6-1	TRBJ2-3	.	TRBD2	TGTGCCAGCAGTGGGAGTAGCGGGACAGATACGCAGTATTTT	CASSGSSGTDTQYF
TRBV5-5	TRBJ1-2	few	.	TGTGCCAGCAGCTTGAACTACCGGGGAAGCTATGGCTACACCTTC	CASSLNYRGSYGYTF
TRBV7-9	TRBJ2-3	.	TRBD2	TGTGCCAGCAGCTCAATTATGGGGGGGGATACGCAGTATTTT	CASSSIMGGDTQYF
TRBV2	TRBJ2-1	few	.	TGTGCCAGCAGTGAGTTCCAAGAGCAGTTCTTC	CASSEFQEQFF
TRBV13	TRBJ1-5	.	TRBD1	TGTGCCAGCAGCTACTGGACAGGGCTTCGGGGCAATCAGCCCCAGCATTTT	CASSYWTGLRGNQPQHF
TRBV7-2	TRBJ2-1	.	TRBD2	TGTGCCAGCAGCTCAACCAGGACTAGTGGTGAGCAGTTCTTC	CASSSTRTSGEQFF
TRBV4-3	TRBJ2-3	few	.	TGCGCCAGCAGCCAACTCTCCCTGAATGCAGATACGCAGTATTTT	CASSQLSLNADTQYF
TRBV30	TRBJ2-7	few	TRBD1	TGTGCCTGGGAACCGGGACAGTCCTACGAGCAGTACTTC	CAWEPGQSYEQYF
TRBV4-2	TRBJ2-3	few	.	TGTGCCAGCAGCCAAGATGGGCAGGGAACAGATACGCAGTATTTT	CASSQDGQGTDTQYF
TRBV28	TRBJ2-7	.	.	TGTGCCAGCAGTCAACTCGGACTCACAGGGTACGAGCAGTACTTC	CASSQLGLTGYEQYF
TRBV5-1	TRBJ1-1	few	.	TGCGCCAGCATGGTGGATGAGGGAACTGAAGCTTTCTTT	CASMVDEGTEAFF
TRBV6-1	TRBJ2-5	few	TRBD2	TGTGCCAGCAGAAGGAGCATCGGGGAGGGGACCCAGTACTTC	CASRRSIGEGTQYF
TRBV11-2	TRBJ2-5	once	TRBD1	TGTGCCAGCAGCTTCGGTACAGGGGGCGTGGAGACCCAGTACTTC	CASSFGTGGVETQYF
TRBV18	TRBJ1-6	.	.	TGTGCCAGCTCACTTAAACTGGGCTCCTATAATTCACCCCTCCACTTT	CASSLKLGSYNSPLHF
TRBV4-3	TRBJ2-1	few	TRBD1	TGCGCCAGCAGCCGAGAGGGACAGGCCGCCTACAATGAGCAGTTCTTC	CASSREGQAAYNEQFF
TRBV12-5	TRBJ2-2	.	.	TGTGCTAGTGGTTTGGTTGCCGGATACAGGAGCGGGGAGCTGTTTTTT	CASGLVAGYRSGELFF
TRBV18	TRBJ2-1	.	.	TGTGCCAGCTCACCCTCTCTGGGGAGAGAGCAGTTCTTC	CASSPSLGREQFF
TRBV21-1	TRBJ2-7	few	.	TGTGCCGGAGGACAGGGAACTGACTACGAGCAGTACTTC	CAGGQGTDYEQYF
TRBV7-9	TRBJ2-5	.	TRBD2	TGTGCCAGCCTGTCGGGACTAGCGGGAGAGACAGAGACCCAGTACTTC	CASLSGLAGETETQYF
TRBV5-1	TRBJ2-5	.	.	TGCGCCAGCAGCTTGGCTACGGGCAAAGGGAGAGAGACCCAGTACTTC	CASSLATGKGRETQYF
TRBV5-1	TRBJ2-7	few	.	TGCGCCAGCAGCTTCTCTGGTTACGAGCAGTACTTC	CASSFSGYEQYF
TRBV9	TRBJ2-2	few	.	TGTGCCAGCAGCGCCGGACAGCACAACACCGGGGAGCTGTTTTTT	CASSAGQHNTGELFF